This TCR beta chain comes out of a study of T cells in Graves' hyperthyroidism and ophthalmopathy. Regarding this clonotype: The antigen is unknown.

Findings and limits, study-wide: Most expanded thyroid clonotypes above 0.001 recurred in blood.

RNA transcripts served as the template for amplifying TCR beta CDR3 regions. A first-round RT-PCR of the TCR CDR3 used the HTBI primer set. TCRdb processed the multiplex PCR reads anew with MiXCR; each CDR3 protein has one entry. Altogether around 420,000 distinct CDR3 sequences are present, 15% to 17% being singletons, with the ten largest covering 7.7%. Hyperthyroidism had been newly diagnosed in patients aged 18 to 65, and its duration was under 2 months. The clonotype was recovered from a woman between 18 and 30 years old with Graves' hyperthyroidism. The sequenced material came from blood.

CDR3 loop: CSARVQGGQPQHF. The DNA for the CDR3 is TGCAGTGCTAGGGTCCAGGGAGGTCAGCCCCAGCATTTT. The chain employs TRBV20-1 and TRBJ1-5; possible D gene TRBD1, 5 bases. CDR3 length equals 13 residues. Deletions cut 3 bases from V and 6 bases from J, with 12 bases between. Germline lookup yields CDR1 DFQATT and CDR2 SNEGSKA (reference sequence).